This entry lists 8 T cell receptor beta chains sequenced from one sample in a study of persistence of HIV-infected CD4 T cells. Cells were stimulated with overlapping HIV-1 Gag 15-mer peptides. Sorted nonresponding memory CD4+ T cells were CD40L-negative, CD69-negative, CD45RO-high. The immunoSEQ assay was version 4, run in survey mode. Some clones are missing from TCRdb's copy, which holds only in-frame ones; the method was immunoSEQ multiplex PCR. This sample has roughly 32,000 clones, with 65% to 90% found just once. No antigen has been identified for these receptors. The sample consisted of CD4+ T cells sorted from PBMCs after approximately 20-hour stimulation, taken from a patient who received antiretroviral therapy. These receptor sequences come from an adult woman with HIV who was CMV-seropositive.

The chain carries TRBV5-1 and TRBJ1-3, with D possibly being TRBD1 (5 bases). CDR3 length equals 14 residues. Trimming removed 0 bases at V and 2 bases at J, with 6 bases between. Looked up from germline, CDR1 is SGHRS and CDR2 is YFSETQ. CDR3 protein: CASSLGGAGNTIYF. DNA for the CDR3: TGCGCCAGCAGCTTGGGAGGGGCTGGAAACACCATATATTTT.

V gene TRBV21-1 combines with J gene TRBJ2-1; TRBD2, the table's D call, lacks a check against the DNA. TRBV21-1 is assigned pseudogene status. The length of the CDR3 is 20 residues. The CDR3 bases are TGTGCCAGCAGCAACCCCGGGGGACTAGCGGGAAATTCGACGAACAATGAGCAGTTCTTC. It yields the protein CASSNPGGLAGNSTNNEQFF.

The chain couples TRBV4-1 to TRBJ2-7; 8 bases match TRBD2. There are 16 residues in the CDR3. The germline gives CDR1 MGHRA, CDR2 YSYEKL. V dropped 1 base and J dropped 4; count of bases not matched to a gene: 9. The CDR3 nucleotides are TGCGCCAGCAGCCAAGGCCAGAGCGGGAGTTTTTACGAGCAGTACTTC. Translating gives CASSQGQSGSFYEQYF.

The CDR3 protein is CAISEAGLETQYF. The CDR3 nucleotides are TGTGCCATCAGTGAAGCTGGACTAGAGACCCAGTACTTC. The chain uses TRBV10-3 and TRBJ2-5; perhaps TRBD2 as D (5 bases). Germline CDR1 ENHRY, CDR2 SYGVKD. V was cut by 3 bases and J by 4 bases, with 9 bases left in between. The CDR3 consists of 13 residues.

The chain is built from TRBV6-5 and TRBJ2-1, with 8 positions matching TRBD1. The germline CDR1 and CDR2 sequences are MNHEY and SVGAGI. Unmatched junction bases numbered 6, after V lost 2 bases and J lost 6 bases. The CDR3 loop spans 15 amino acids. CDR3 nucleotides: TGTGCCAGCAGTTACGGCCAGGGGGCAATCAATGAGCAGTTCTTC. It is translated as CASSYGQGAINEQFF.

V usage is TRBV30 and J usage is TRBJ1-5; D is perhaps TRBD1 (6 bases). V was shortened by 0 bases and J by 1 base, with 10 bases between the two germline ends. CDR1 GTSNPN and CDR2 SVGIG come from the germline V gene (reference sequence). This CDR3 contains 15 residues. The CDR3: CAWSVLRGSNQPQHF. Here the CDR3 DNA reads TGTGCCTGGAGTGTACTAAGGGGGAGCAATCAGCCCCAGCATTTT.

This chain connects TRBV24-1 to TRBJ1-1; D ambiguous. CDR1 KGHDR and CDR2 SFDVKD come from the germline V gene. CDR3 size: 13 residues. V lost 5 bases to trimming and J lost 8 bases, with 14 bases between them. The CDR3: CATSAGPAAEAFF. The CDR3 DNA is TGTGCCACCAGTGCGGGCCCGGCCGCCGAAGCTTTCTTT.

The V gene is TRBV28, the J gene TRBJ2-1, with D perhaps matching TRBD1 or TRBD2 (5 bases each). The CDR3 is 17 residues long. Trimming took off 3 bases at V and 0 bases at J, with 15 bases between the two ends. Per the germline V gene, CDR1 is MDHEN and CDR2 is SYDVKM. DNA of the CDR3: TGTGCCAGCAGTTTGAGGGGCTGGCGGAACTCCTACAATGAGCAGTTCTTC. Amino acid sequence: CASSLRGWRNSYNEQFF.